Each of the 5 T cell receptor beta chains below was sequenced from the same sample in a study of blood T cells in healthy people across ages. A J-beta primer mix and a sample-barcoded 5' primer were used in a second PCR of roughly 6 to 12 cycles. TCRdb re-called the 5' RACE reads with MiXCR, one entry per CDR3 protein. Among roughly 900,000 distinct CDR3 sequences listed, 48% were seen once. Material for sequencing was blood. These receptor sequences come from a young man in good health.

This clonotype was seen a few times. CDR3 nucleotides: TGTGCCAGCAGGCCAGGGGTCTCCTACGAGCAGTACTTC. It yields the protein CASRPGVSYEQYF. This chain links TRBV7-2 with TRBJ2-7; D perhaps matches TRBD1 (6 bases). This CDR3 is built from 13 residues. The germline V gene has CDR1 SGHTA and CDR2 FQGNSA. Deletions cut 6 bases from V and 0 bases from J, with 9 bases between. Full variable domain (missing parts from reference TRBV7-2 and TRBJ2-7): GAGVSQSPSNKVTEKGKDVELRCDPISGHTALYWYRQSLGQGLEFLIYFQGNSAPDKSGLPSDRFSAERTGGSVSTLTIQRTQQEDSAVYLCASRPGVSYEQYFGPGTRLTVT.

This clonotype came up a few times. The J gene is TRBJ1-2, the V gene TRBV10-3; D call uncertain. CDR1 and CDR2 from the germline V gene are ENHRY and SYGVKD. V was shortened by 8 bases and J by 8 bases, with 12 bases between the two germline ends. The CDR3 has 11 residues. This chain's CDR3 is CAIHGGFGYTF. The DNA of the CDR3 is TGTGCCATCCATGGAGGGTTCGGCTACACCTTC.

This clonotype was found a few times. This rearrangement joins TRBV11-1 to TRBJ2-7; maybe TRBD2 (6 bases). Trimming left V 1 base short and J 3 bases short, with 13 bases between. Germline V gene data show CDR1 as SGHAT and CDR2 as FQDESV (reference sequence). CDR3 length: 15 amino acids. DNA for the CDR3: TGTGCCAGCAGCTTAGAGGCGGGGAAGAGCTACGAGCAGTACTTC. Protein product: CASSLEAGKSYEQYF.

This clonotype occurred a few times. The V gene is TRBV7-9, the J gene TRBJ2-1, with a weak D call TRBD2 (6 bases). Germline CDR1 and CDR2: SEHNR and FQNEAQ (reference sequence). With 7 bases removed from V and 10 bases from J, the gap between germline ends came to 11 bases. The CDR3 has 11 amino acids. CDR3 DNA sequence: TGTGCCAGCACGACTAGAGGAGAGCAGTTCTTC. Its protein is CASTTRGEQFF. The full variable domain, with the rest looked up from reference TRBV7-9 and TRBJ2-1, is DTGVSQNPRHKITKRGQNVTFRCDPISEHNRLYWYRQTLGQGPEFLTYFQNEAQLEKSRLLSDRFSAERPKGSFSTLEIQRTEQGDSAMYLCASTTRGEQFFGPGTRLTVL.

The chain uses TRBV21-1 and TRBJ2-3; no DNA check was done on the table's D call, TRBD1. TRBV21-1 corresponds to a pseudogene. The CDR3 contains 14 residues. CDR3 DNA sequence: TGTGCCAGCAGCAAAGTAACGGCCCCGGGAACGCAGTATTTT. This codes for CASSKVTAPGTQYF.